This passage covers 8 T cell receptor beta chains from one sample sequenced in a study of technical replicates of blood from a few donors. Produced via immunoSEQ multiplex PCR; TCRdb's table is partial and in-frame only. Among 75,000 to 100,000 clones listed, less than 95% were seen once. The sample consisted of T cells isolated from PBMCs. The source is a human donor in good health.

V usage is TRBV7-9 and J usage is TRBJ2-7, with 7 bases fitting TRBD1. The CDR3 loop spans 14 amino acids. The germline gives CDR1 SEHNR, CDR2 FQNEAQ (reference sequence). V gave up 4 bases and J gave up 5 bases; unmatched junction bases: 8. The CDR3 loop reads CASSSDREIHEQYF. The CDR3 nucleotides are TGTGCCAGCAGCTCAGACAGGGAAATCCACGAGCAGTACTTC.

The chain carries TRBV28 and TRBJ2-7, with D possibly TRBD1 on 6 matching bases. V gave up 2 bases and J gave up 4 bases, with 9 bases separating them. Germline loops: CDR1 MDHEN, CDR2 SYDVKM. The CDR3 spans 13 residues. The CDR3 reads CASSLGGEYEQYF. Written as DNA, the CDR3 is TGTGCCAGCAGTTTAGGGGGCGAGTACGAGCAGTACTTC.

The chain couples TRBV2 to TRBJ1-3, with D tentatively TRBD1 (6 bases). Germline CDR1 SNHLY, CDR2 FYNNEI. Trimming removed 8 bases from V and 4 bases from J, with 18 bases in between. CDR3 length equals 15 residues. DNA for the CDR3: TGTGCCAGCTGGCCGGAGACAGGTTTAGGAAACACCATATATTTT. It specifies CASWPETGLGNTIYF.

The chain uses TRBV10-1 and TRBJ2-1; 11 nucleotides match TRBD1. There are 17 residues in the CDR3. Trimming cost V 0 bases and J 6 bases; bases outside gene matches: 7. CDR1 is WNHNN and CDR2 is SYGVQD in the germline V gene (reference sequence). The CDR3 coding sequence is TGCGCCAGCAGTGAGTCTATAGGGACAGGGGGACGCAATGAGCAGTTCTTC. It yields the protein CASSESIGTGGRNEQFF.

The chain has TRBV27 and TRBJ1-1; TRBD1 is a possible D gene (5 bases). This CDR3 spans 15 amino acids. Germline V CDR1 and CDR2: MNHEY, SMNVEV (reference sequence). The V and J ends lost 2 bases and 0 bases respectively, with 10 bases between them. The CDR3 reads CASSLGTGVNTEAFF. Here the CDR3 DNA reads TGTGCCAGCAGTTTAGGGACGGGGGTGAACACTGAAGCTTTCTTT.

The J gene is TRBJ2-1, the V gene TRBV5-1; 8 bases align to TRBD1. After removal of 4 bases from V and 6 bases from J, the junction contained 9 bases not matched to a gene. CDR3 length equals 15 residues. The germline gives CDR1 SGHRS, CDR2 YFSETQ. The CDR3 loop reads CASSGDRGLINEQFF. The CDR3 DNA reads as TGCGCCAGCAGCGGAGACAGGGGCCTGATCAATGAGCAGTTCTTC.

The rearrangement joins TRBV28 to TRBJ1-2, with TRBD1 as a possible D gene (6 bases). The CDR3 is made up of 17 amino acids. The ends were cut back, 4 bases at V and 0 bases at J, with 18 bases in the middle. Germline CDR1 and CDR2: MDHEN and SYDVKM. CDR3 nucleotide sequence: TGTGCCAGCAGTTCCCCTGGGGGGGCCCTTTCTAACTATGGCTACACCTTC. It encodes CASSSPGGALSNYGYTF.

V is TRBV10-3 and J is TRBJ2-7; D is unresolved. This CDR3 has 14 residues. The V end lost 3 bases, the J end lost 7 bases, and 16 bases lay between the germline ends. The germline V gene has CDR1 ENHRY and CDR2 SYGVKD. The CDR3 reads CAISDSDTFKEQYF. CDR3 in DNA: TGTGCCATCAGTGACTCCGACACGTTTAAAGAGCAGTACTTC.